This TCR beta chain was profiled in a study of blood T cell repertoires in COVID-19. The wider study: Acute-phase and convalescent COVID-19 samples originated in the United States, Italy and Spain. T cells, B-cell-depleted T cells, or PBMCs provided the cDNA or gDNA that served as material.

Unmatched junction bases numbered 11, after V lost 3 bases and J lost 7 bases. The germline gives CDR1 MNHEY, CDR2 SMNVEV (reference sequence). This CDR3 is 16 amino acids long. Original methodology: By means of reference gene primer amplification, nucleated cell counts were estimated. Measured with immunoSEQ multiplex PCR; TCRdb has only the in-frame clones, and not every one. That table gives V, J and clone size, and the DNA gave D and trimming. The sample yields about 300,000 clones, around 82% seen once. This TCR came from a woman aged 45-65 years who had recovered from COVID-19. V and J are TRBV27 and TRBJ2-3; 9 positions agree with TRBD2. The specimen was peripheral blood. The CDR3 reads CASSFRRGGGRNTQYF. In DNA, the CDR3 is TGTGCCAGCAGTTTTCGACGCGGGGGGGGGCGTAATACGCAGTATTTT.